The 4 T cell receptor beta chains in this list originate from one sample, sequenced in a study of blood T cell repertoires in COVID-19 (dated by TCRdb to 2018 to 2020). The protocol used for the library was the immunoSEQ multiplex PCR assay. Sourced from immuneACCESS, this table was stored by TCRdb with only in-frame sequences that have V and J called. A share of the clones is absent; for the studies checked, an unresolved V gene accounts for under half, and the remainder has no known explanation. For this sample there are under 140,000 clones; about 90% appear just once. The ten largest clones add up to 4% to 5.5% of the sample. Sequenced: peripheral blood. These receptors were obtained from a human donor in a cohort sampled during active COVID-19.

J is TRBJ2-7 and V is TRBV9, with D perhaps TRBD2 (6 bases). Germline-derived CDR1 and CDR2 are SGDLS and YYNGEE. This CDR3 is built from 14 residues. The germline V and J ends were trimmed by 1 base and 1 base, with 9 bases remaining between them. The CDR3 bases are TGTGCCAGCAGCGTATACGGGGGATCCTACGAGCAGTACTTC. Its translation is CASSVYGGSYEQYF.

Concerning this clone itself: Distinct nucleotide sequences in the sample also encode this CDR3. The chain combines TRBV5-1 with TRBJ2-5, with D maybe TRBD2 (5 bases). The germline V gene has CDR1 SGHRS and CDR2 YFSETQ. V was trimmed by 0 bases and J by 2 bases, leaving 8 bases between them. This CDR3 spans 14 amino acids. CDR3 in amino acids: CASSLVALQETQYF. Written as DNA, the CDR3 is TGCGCCAGCAGCTTGGTAGCGCTGCAAGAGACCCAGTACTTC.

The J gene is TRBJ1-1, the V gene TRBV3-1 (or the pseudogene TRBV3-2); the match to TRBD1 covers 12 bases. CDR1 is LGHDT, CDR2 YNNKEL, per germline (reference sequence). V trimming: 6 bases; J trimming: 3 bases; junction bases outside the gene matches: 8. The CDR3 has 16 residues. The CDR3 here is CASRPSGQGAHTEAFF. The CDR3 DNA follows: TGTGCCAGCAGGCCTTCGGGACAGGGGGCGCACACTGAAGCTTTCTTT.

The rearrangement uses TRBV5-4 and TRBJ2-7; 8 nucleotides align to TRBD2. The CDR3 consists of 16 residues. V lost 4 bases to trimming and J lost 3 bases; unmatched junction nucleotides: 12. The germline V gene encodes CDR1 SGHNT and CDR2 YYREEE (reference sequence). CDR3 coding DNA: TGTGCCAGCAGCCCGGGGGGGCAGGGTGCTTTCTACGAGCAGTACTTC. This encodes CASSPGGQGAFYEQYF. Full variable domain (outside the CDR3, taken from reference TRBV5-4 and TRBJ2-7): ETGVTQSPTHLIKTRGQQVTLRCSSQSGHNTVSWYQQALGQGPQFIFQYYREEENGRGNFPPRFSGLQFPNYSSELNVNALELDDSALYLCASSPGGQGAFYEQYFGPGTRLTVT.